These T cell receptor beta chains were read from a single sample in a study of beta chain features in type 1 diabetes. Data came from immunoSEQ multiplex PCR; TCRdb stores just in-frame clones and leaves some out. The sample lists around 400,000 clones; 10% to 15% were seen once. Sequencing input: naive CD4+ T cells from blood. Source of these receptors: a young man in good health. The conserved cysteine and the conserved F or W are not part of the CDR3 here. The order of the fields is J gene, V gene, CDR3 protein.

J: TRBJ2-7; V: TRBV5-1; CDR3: ASSLSGGRPYEQY
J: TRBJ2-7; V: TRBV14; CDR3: ASSQGYNRAPYEQY
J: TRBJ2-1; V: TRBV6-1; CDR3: ASSEASAGGQIPYNEQF
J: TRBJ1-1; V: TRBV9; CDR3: ASSVAWAATEAF
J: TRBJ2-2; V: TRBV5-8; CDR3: ATHIYRGVNTGELF
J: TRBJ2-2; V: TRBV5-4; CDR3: ASSLGQGTTGELF
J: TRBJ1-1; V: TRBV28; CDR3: VARGTEAF
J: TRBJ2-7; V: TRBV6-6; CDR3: ASRGGPSTYEQY
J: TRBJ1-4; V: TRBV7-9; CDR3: ASSFTGTVNEKLF
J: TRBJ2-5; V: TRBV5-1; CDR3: ASSYGQQETQY
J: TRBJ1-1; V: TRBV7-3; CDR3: ASSLSGPDTEAF
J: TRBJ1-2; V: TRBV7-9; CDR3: ASSAMGRDYGYT
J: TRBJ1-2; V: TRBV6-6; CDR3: ASSTGTATYGYT